Following are 18 T cell receptor beta chains from one sample sequenced in a study of human T cells and chemical hapten exposure. As for time point: patch test 2, 6 weeks after DPC sensitization. This sample's treatment: therapeutic diphenylcyclopropenone sensitization with weekly scalp DPC. TCRdb ran MiXCR on the RACE reads and lists one entry per CDR3 protein. This table has roughly 92,000 distinct CDR3 sequences, 10% to 12% appearing once. The source material was whole blood, sampled in connection with sensitization to the hapten diphenylcyclopropenone (DPC). These receptors all come from a middle-aged woman with alopecia areata. Some clones in this sample may be carry-over from other donors' samples.

This clonotype was counted ten times or more. The J gene is TRBJ2-1, the V gene TRBV6-4; 12 bases are shared with TRBD2. CDR3 size: 15 residues. The germline CDR1 and CDR2 sequences are MRHNA and SNTAGT. V trimming: 6 bases; J trimming: 10 bases; junction bases outside the gene matches: 10. CDR3 coding DNA: TGTGCCAGCAGCCCCCTAGCGGGGGGGCCGGCCGAGCAGTTCTTC. It yields the protein CASSPLAGGPAEQFF.

The chain carries TRBV7-3 and TRBJ1-1; 7 bases are shared with TRBD1. The CDR3 has 13 amino acids. The germline gives CDR1 SGHTA, CDR2 FQGTGA. J was trimmed by 6 bases and V by 2 bases; bases with no gene match: 3. In DNA form, the CDR3 reads TGTGCCAGCAGCTTACGACAGGGCTCTGAAGCTTTCTTT. Amino acid sequence: CASSLRQGSEAFF.

This clonotype appeared many times. This chain uses TRBV7-9 with TRBJ1-4; D is uncertain. V lost 5 bases, J lost 15 bases, and 16 bases lay in between. Per the germline V gene, CDR1 is SEHNR and CDR2 is FQNEAQ (reference sequence). The CDR3 extends over 12 amino acids. The CDR3 DNA follows: TGTGCCAGCAGCCCCTACTCGGATGAGGTGTTTTTT. It encodes CASSPYSDEVFF.

At least ten counts were recorded for this clonotype. The V call is TRBV7-2, the J call TRBJ2-7; D not resolved. The CDR3 runs to 12 residues. Germline values: CDR1 SGHTA, CDR2 FQGNSA. V gave up 2 bases and J gave up 2 bases, with 4 bases separating them. This chain's CDR3 is CASSLQTYEQYF. The CDR3 nucleotides read TGTGCCAGCAGCTTACAGACCTACGAGCAGTACTTC.

This clonotype has just a few counts. Sequence at one end of the junction differs from germline and may be a read error. The chain carries TRBV7-7 and TRBJ1-5; D is perhaps TRBD1 (5 bases). The CDR3 totals 20 residues. Germline CDR1 and CDR2: SSHAT and FNYEAQ (reference sequence). CDR3 sequence (DNA): TGTGCTAGCAGCTTAGACAATTCGGCAGTAAGAGGCAGGGCAAATCAGCCCCAGCATTTT. Translation gives CASSLDNSAVRGRANQPQHF.

This rearrangement joins TRBV29-1 to TRBJ2-7; 9 nucleotides align to TRBD2. Germline trimming cut 6 bases from V and 4 bases from J; bases unmatched to any gene: 22. CDR3 size: 18 residues. Germline assignment: CDR1 SQVTM and CDR2 ANQGSEA. The CDR3 sequence: CSVQSMASGAGYRYEQYF. DNA of the CDR3: TGCAGCGTCCAAAGTATGGCTAGCGGGGCTGGGTATCGGTACGAGCAGTACTTC.

This clonotype was counted only a few times. The chain links TRBV4-3 to TRBJ1-1; D gene uncertain. This CDR3 contains 16 residues. The germline V and J ends were trimmed by 3 bases and 1 base, with 15 bases remaining between them. Looked up from germline, CDR1 is LGHNA and CDR2 is YSLEER. The CDR3 DNA reads as TGCGCCAGCAGCCATTGGGTCGGGATCTCGAACACTGAAGCTTTCTTT. Encoded protein: CASSHWVGISNTEAFF.

About this clonotype: A much larger clone is a single base away; this may be a read error. V and J are TRBV27 and TRBJ1-5; TRBD1 is a possible D gene (5 bases). Germline V lookup: CDR1 MNHEY, CDR2 SMNVEV (reference sequence). The CDR3 has 15 residues. CDR3 in amino acids: CVSSLSLGGGQPQHF. In nucleotides, the CDR3 is TGTGTCAGCAGTTTATCGTTGGGGGGGGGTCAGCCCCAGCATTTT.

The rearrangement uses TRBV18 and TRBJ2-7, with a tentative D call TRBD1 (6 bases). The CDR3 is 13 residues long. V was shortened by 3 bases and J by 6 bases, with 12 bases between the two germline ends. In germline, CDR1 is KGHSH, CDR2 LQKENI. DNA for the CDR3: TGTGCCAGCTCACCCCCGTGGGGGCCCGAGCAGTACTTC. This gives the protein CASSPPWGPEQYF.

This clonotype showed up many times. The chain has TRBV10-3 and TRBJ1-5; D is unclear. The CDR3 is made up of 14 amino acids. Trimming pared 3 bases from V and 2 bases from J, leaving 8 bases between. The germline CDR1 and CDR2 sequences are ENHRY and SYGVKD. CDR3: CAISDPRGNQPQHF. CDR3 nucleotide sequence: TGTGCCATCAGTGATCCGCGGGGCAATCAGCCCCAGCATTTT.

The sample holds many counts of this clonotype. The CDR3 DNA is TGTGCCAGCAAACCCGCGGGGACCTCCTACAATGAGCAGTTCTTC. Protein sequence: CASKPAGTSYNEQFF. The genes are TRBV2 and TRBJ2-1, with a weak D call TRBD2 (6 bases). The CDR3 contains 15 residues. Germline V gene sequence: CDR1 SNHLY, CDR2 FYNNEI. V dropped 7 bases and J dropped 0 bases, with 13 bases sitting between them.

This clonotype was detected ten times or more. This chain uses TRBV7-9 with TRBJ1-2; 9 nucleotides align to TRBD1. There are 16 residues in the CDR3. J gave up 3 bases and V 5 bases, and 10 bases lay outside the gene matches. Per the germline V gene, CDR1 is SEHNR and CDR2 is FQNEAQ (reference sequence). The DNA for the CDR3 is TGTGCCAGCAGCCCGCGGACAGGGGAGAGGTACTATGGCTACACCTTC. It encodes CASSPRTGERYYGYTF.

The gene calls are TRBV4-3 and TRBJ2-2, with 8 bases lining up with TRBD2. With V trimmed by 4 bases and J by 4 bases, 17 bases remained unmatched. The CDR3 sequence is 19 residues long. Germline V gene data show CDR1 as LGHNA and CDR2 as YSLEER. The CDR3 DNA sequence: TGCGCCAGCAGCCCCAGGGGAGCGGGGGAGTCTTGGAGCACCGGGGAGCTGTTTTTT. Translating it yields CASSPRGAGESWSTGELFF.

This clonotype was seen repeatedly, ten times or more. The V call is TRBV19, the J call TRBJ2-3; 7 bases line up with TRBD1. Losses at the gene ends were 4 bases for V and 4 bases for J; bases not matched to a gene: 5. Germline V gene sequence: CDR1 LNHDA, CDR2 SQIVND (reference sequence). The CDR3 has 14 residues. Here the CDR3 DNA reads TGTGCCAGTAGTACCCGACAGGGTGCAGATACGCAGTATTTT. Translation: CASSTRQGADTQYF.

This clonotype was detected many times. The chain combines TRBV7-2 with TRBJ2-7; weak D call: TRBD2 (7 bases). The V gene lost 5 bases and the J gene lost 7 bases, with 24 bases spanning the gap. This CDR3 has 16 residues. Germline V gives CDR1 SGHTA, CDR2 FQGNSA. The CDR3 is CASSPRGGRSYREQYF. The DNA of the CDR3 is TGTGCCAGCAGCCCAAGGGGGGGGCGCTCATATAGGGAGCAGTACTTC.

Only a few counts were recorded for this clonotype. V is TRBV5-4 and J is TRBJ1-2; D is perhaps TRBD1 (6 bases). This CDR3 region has 15 residues. Trimming left V 4 bases short and J 6 bases short, with 19 bases between. Germline values: CDR1 SGHNT, CDR2 YYREEE (reference sequence). CDR3 coding DNA: TGTGCCAGCAGCATTAAGACAGGAGGCCCCAATGGCTACACCTTC. Translating it yields CASSIKTGGPNGYTF.

This clonotype was recorded a few times. The chain couples TRBV2 to TRBJ2-2, with D possibly matching TRBD1 (5 bases). Trimming pared 10 bases from V and 0 bases from J, leaving 12 bases between. Germline lookup yields CDR1 SNHLY and CDR2 FYNNEI. This CDR3 comprises 14 residues. CDR3 nucleotide sequence: TGTGCCACCAGGGATTACACGAACACCGGGGAGCTGTTTTTT. It specifies CATRDYTNTGELFF.

This clonotype was seen at least ten times. CDR3 amino acids: CASSARATSGRALVYEQYF. The CDR3 DNA reads TGTGCCAGCAGCGCAAGGGCGACTAGCGGGAGGGCCCTAGTGTACGAGCAGTACTTC. This chain joins TRBV27 and TRBJ2-7; 14 bases fit TRBD2. Unmatched junction bases numbered 17, after V lost 6 bases and J lost 4 bases. CDR1 and CDR2 (germline): MNHEY, SMNVEV (reference sequence). CDR3 length equals 19 residues.